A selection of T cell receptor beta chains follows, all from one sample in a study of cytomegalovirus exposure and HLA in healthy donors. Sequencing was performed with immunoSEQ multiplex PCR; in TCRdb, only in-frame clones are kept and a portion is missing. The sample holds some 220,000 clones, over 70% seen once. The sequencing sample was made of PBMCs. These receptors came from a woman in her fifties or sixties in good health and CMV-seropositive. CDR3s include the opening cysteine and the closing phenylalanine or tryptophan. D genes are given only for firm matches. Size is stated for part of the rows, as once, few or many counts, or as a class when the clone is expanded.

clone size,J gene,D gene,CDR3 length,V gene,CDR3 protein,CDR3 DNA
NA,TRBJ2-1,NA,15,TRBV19,CASSIYSSSYNEQFF,TGTGCCAGTAGTATATACTCGAGCTCCTACAATGAGCAGTTCTTC
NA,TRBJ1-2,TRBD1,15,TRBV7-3,CASSLRSGQGGGYTF,TGTGCCAGCAGCTTAAGATCCGGGCAGGGGGGAGGCTACACCTTC
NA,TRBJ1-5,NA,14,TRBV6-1,CASSERARGPQEHF,TGTGCCAGCAGTGAAAGGGCCCGAGGGCCCCAGGAGCATTTT
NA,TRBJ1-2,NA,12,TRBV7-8,CASSLAGGGYTF,TGTGCCAGCAGCTTAGCCGGGGGAGGCTACACCTTC
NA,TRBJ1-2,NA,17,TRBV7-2,CASSLGPDTARNYGYTF,TGTGCCAGCAGCTTAGGGCCCGACACAGCAAGAAACTATGGCTACACCTTC
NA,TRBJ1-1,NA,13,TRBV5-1,CASSEEQNTEAFF,TGCGCCAGCAGCGAGGAGCAGAACACTGAAGCTTTCTTT
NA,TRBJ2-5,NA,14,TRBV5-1,CASRQGLGGETQYF,TGCGCCAGCAGACAGGGCCTCGGGGGGGAGACCCAGTACTTC
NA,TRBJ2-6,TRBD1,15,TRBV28,CASRAQGAGANVLTF,TGTGCCAGCAGGGCACAGGGGGCTGGGGCCAACGTCCTGACTTTC
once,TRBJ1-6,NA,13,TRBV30,CASSVETNSPLHF,TGTGCCTCCTCGGTGGAGACTAATTCACCCCTCCACTTT
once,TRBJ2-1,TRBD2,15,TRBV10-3,CAISEKSGGYNEQFF,TGTGCCATCAGTGAAAAAAGCGGGGGCTACAATGAGCAGTTCTTC
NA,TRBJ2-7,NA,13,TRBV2,CASTREQAYEQYF,TGTGCCAGCACTAGGGAACAGGCCTACGAGCAGTACTTC
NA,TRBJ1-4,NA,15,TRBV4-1,CASRDLGLIYEKLFF,TGCGCCAGCCGAGACTTGGGTCTAATTTATGAAAAACTGTTTTTT
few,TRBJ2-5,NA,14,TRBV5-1,CASSRMTAEETQYF,TGCGCCAGCAGCCGGATGACAGCCGAGGAGACCCAGTACTTC
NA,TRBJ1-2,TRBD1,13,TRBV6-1,CASRLDRVGGYTF,TGTGCCAGCAGGCTAGACAGGGTCGGTGGCTACACCTTC
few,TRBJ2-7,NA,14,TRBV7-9,CASSLMTASYEQYF,TGTGCCAGCAGCCTAATGACAGCCTCCTACGAGCAGTACTTC
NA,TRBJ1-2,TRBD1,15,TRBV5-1,CASSRLGQGDGGYTF,TGCGCCAGCAGCCGACTGGGACAGGGGGATGGAGGCTACACCTTC
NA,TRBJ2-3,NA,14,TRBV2,CASKRGKFTDTQYF,TGTGCCAGCAAACGGGGAAAATTCACAGATACGCAGTATTTT
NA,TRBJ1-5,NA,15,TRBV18,CASSGGGGFNQPQHF,TGTGCCAGCTCCGGGGGAGGTGGGTTCAATCAGCCCCAGCATTTT
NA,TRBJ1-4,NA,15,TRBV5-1,CASSSLTATNEKLFF,TGCGCCAGCAGCAGTTTGACAGCAACTAATGAAAAACTGTTTTTT
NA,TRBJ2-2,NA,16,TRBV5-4,CASSSRPGANTGELFF,TGTGCCAGCAGCTCTAGGCCGGGAGCGAACACCGGGGAGCTGTTTTTT
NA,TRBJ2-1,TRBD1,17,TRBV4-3,CASSQGSGTEPYNEQFF,TGCGCCAGCAGCCAAGGCTCCGGGACAGAGCCCTACAATGAGCAGTTCTTC
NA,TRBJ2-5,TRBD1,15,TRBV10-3,CAISAGQAYQETQYF,TGTGCCATCAGTGCGGGACAGGCCTACCAAGAGACCCAGTACTTC
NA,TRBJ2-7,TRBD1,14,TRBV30,CAWSTGTGTYEQYF,TGTGCCTGGTCAACCGGGACAGGGACCTACGAGCAGTACTTC
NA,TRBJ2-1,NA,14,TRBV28,CASSLPSAYNEQFF,TGTGCCAGCAGTTTACCCTCAGCGTACAATGAGCAGTTCTTC
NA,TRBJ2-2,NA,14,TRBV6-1,CASSALAYTGELFF,TGTGCCAGCAGTGCCCTAGCATACACCGGGGAGCTGTTTTTT